A selection of T cell receptor beta chains follows, all from one sample in a study of blood T cell repertoires in COVID-19. TCRdb's table, derived via immunoSEQ multiplex PCR, lists solely in-frame clones and lacks some. This table holds 300,000 or so clones, approximately 87% found once. Sequenced input: peripheral blood. All receptors derive from a woman in her forties or fifties who had recovered from COVID-19. Each CDR3 is given with its conserved first and last residue. D genes are given only for firm matches. Rows give clone size only sometimes, using once, few, many, or a class for an expanded clone.

V,size,J,length,D,CDR3,DNA
TRBV7-9,.,TRBJ2-3,15,TRBD1,CASTPGQGEGDTQYF,TGTGCCAGCACCCCCGGACAGGGTGAAGGAGATACGCAGTATTTT
TRBV7-3,.,TRBJ2-3,16,.,CASSLLGGASTDTQYF,TGTGCCAGCAGCTTATTAGGCGGGGCTAGCACAGATACGCAGTATTTT
TRBV3-1/TRBV3-2,.,TRBJ2-6,23,TRBD1,CASSRFLPTNDGTGGGGANVLTF,TGTGCCAGCAGCCGATTCCTCCCCACGAATGACGGGACAGGGGGCGGTGGGGCCAACGTCCTGACTTTC
TRBV29-1,.,TRBJ2-7,14,TRBD1,CSVEEGTGGYEQYF,TGCAGCGTTGAAGAGGGGACAGGGGGATACGAGCAGTACTTC
TRBV5-4,once,TRBJ1-2,13,.,CASSGSGTYGYTF,TGTGCCAGCAGCGGATCGGGGACTTATGGCTACACCTTC
TRBV19,.,TRBJ2-2,15,.,CASSRTARNTGELFF,TGTGCCAGTTCCCGGACAGCGCGGAACACCGGGGAGCTGTTTTTT
TRBV5-4,once,TRBJ2-7,13,TRBD2,CASSFGGAYEQYF,TGTGCCAGCAGCTTCGGGGGGGCCTACGAGCAGTACTTC
TRBV5-4,.,TRBJ2-2,15,TRBD1,CASSFRQGNTGELFF,TGTGCCAGCAGCTTTAGACAGGGGAACACCGGGGAGCTGTTTTTT
TRBV19,.,TRBJ1-2,15,.,CASSSNRALQGGYTF,TGTGCCAGTAGTAGCAACAGGGCCCTACAAGGGGGCTACACCTTC
TRBV11-3,.,TRBJ1-1,15,.,CASSPRAGDGAGAFF,TGTGCCAGCAGCCCGCGGGCAGGGGACGGCGCTGGAGCTTTCTTT
TRBV2,.,TRBJ1-5,14,TRBD1,CASSWGQGNQPQHF,TGTGCCAGCAGCTGGGGACAGGGCAATCAGCCCCAGCATTTT
TRBV11-2,.,TRBJ1-2,16,.,CASSPALVRDLGGYTF,TGTGCCAGCAGCCCAGCCCTTGTCAGGGATTTGGGGGGCTACACCTTC
TRBV12-5,.,TRBJ1-1,16,TRBD1,CASGFSTRQGETEAFF,TGTGCTAGTGGTTTCTCGACACGACAGGGAGAGACTGAAGCTTTCTTT
TRBV10-3,.,TRBJ1-5,14,.,CAIMPVYSNQPQHF,TGTGCCATCATGCCAGTTTATAGCAATCAGCCCCAGCATTTT
TRBV19,.,TRBJ1-5,15,TRBD1,CASRPGDSNNQPQHF,TGTGCCAGTAGGCCGGGGGACAGCAACAATCAGCCCCAGCATTTT
TRBV27,few,TRBJ2-5,13,.,CASSLGTFETQYF,TGTGCCAGCAGTTTGGGGACTTTCGAGACCCAGTACTTC
TRBV5-1,.,TRBJ2-5,11,.,CASSLRETQYF,TGCGCCAGCAGCTTGCGGGAGACCCAGTACTTC
TRBV23-1,.,TRBJ1-1,18,TRBD1,CASSHPRGTGSRYTEAFF,TGCGCCAGCAGTCACCCGAGAGGGACAGGGTCTCGTTACACTGAAGCTTTCTTT
TRBV3-1/TRBV3-2,.,TRBJ1-6,17,TRBD1,CASSLATGTGTNSPLHF,TGTGCCAGCAGCCTGGCAACCGGGACAGGGACTAATTCACCCCTCCACTTT
TRBV9,.,TRBJ1-1,13,.,CASSPYPSFEAFF,TGTGCCAGCAGCCCCTACCCCTCTTTTGAAGCTTTCTTT
TRBV5-1,.,TRBJ2-3,14,.,CASSLSDSQDTQYF,TGCGCCAGCAGCTTGAGCGACTCGCAAGATACGCAGTATTTT
TRBV28,.,TRBJ2-3,16,TRBD1,CASSLPGQGDSNTQYF,TGTGCCAGCAGTCTCCCGGGACAGGGGGATTCAAATACGCAGTATTTT
TRBV2,.,TRBJ2-3,15,TRBD1,CASSEGQGGADTQYF,TGTGCCAGCAGTGAAGGACAGGGGGGCGCAGATACGCAGTATTTT
TRBV19,.,TRBJ2-3,13,.,CASSIRVPDTQYF,TGTGCCAGTAGTATCAGGGTCCCAGATACGCAGTATTTT
TRBV30,.,TRBJ2-7,17,TRBD2,CAWTGKTSGDFSYEQYF,TGTGCCTGGACCGGAAAGACTAGCGGAGATTTTTCCTACGAGCAGTACTTC
TRBV7-2,.,TRBJ2-7,17,.,CASSFEGTRQGKKEQYF,TGTGCCAGCAGCTTTGAGGGGACTCGACAGGGAAAAAAAGAGCAGTACTTC
TRBV2,.,TRBJ1-1,14,.,CASSYRVKDTEAFF,TGTGCCAGCAGTTACAGGGTAAAGGACACTGAAGCTTTCTTT
TRBV5-4,.,TRBJ2-6,19,TRBD2,CASSLGLAGVLAGANVLTF,TGTGCCAGCAGCTTGGGACTAGCGGGAGTTTTGGCTGGGGCCAACGTCCTGACTTTC
TRBV27,.,TRBJ1-1,14,.,CASSLEGFRTEAFF,TGTGCCAGCAGTTTAGAGGGTTTTAGGACTGAAGCTTTCTTT
TRBV27,.,TRBJ1-1,15,TRBD1,CASSFGDRPYTEAFF,TGTGCCAGCAGTTTTGGGGACAGGCCCTACACTGAAGCTTTCTTT
TRBV7-6,.,TRBJ2-7,15,TRBD1,CASSPGTGGGLEQYF,TGTGCCAGCAGCCCCGGGACAGGGGGAGGCCTCGAGCAGTACTTC
TRBV3-1/TRBV3-2,.,TRBJ1-4,16,.,CASSQDLDLRGEKLFF,TGTGCCAGCAGCCAAGATCTAGACCTACGGGGGGAAAAACTGTTTTTT
TRBV5-1,.,TRBJ2-3,14,TRBD1,CASSLTTGSDTQYF,TGCGCCAGCAGCTTGACGACAGGGTCAGATACGCAGTATTTT
TRBV7-2,.,TRBJ1-2,12,.,CASSQDWYGYTF,TGTGCCAGCAGCCAGGACTGGTATGGCTACACCTTC
TRBV19,.,TRBJ2-7,14,TRBD1,CASKGQGSSYEQYF,TGTGCCAGCAAAGGACAGGGGAGCTCCTACGAGCAGTACTTC
TRBV7-8,.,TRBJ1-4,16,TRBD1,CASSLVSGGLNEKLFF,TGTGCCAGCAGCTTAGTATCAGGGGGCCTTAATGAAAAACTGTTTTTT
TRBV19,.,TRBJ1-6,15,.,CASSPAQGSSSPLHF,TGTGCCAGTAGTCCCGCCCAGGGTAGCAGTTCACCCCTCCACTTT
TRBV6-5,.,TRBJ1-1,15,.,CASSFSRQVETEAFF,TGTGCCAGCAGTTTTTCCCGCCAGGTTGAAACTGAAGCTTTCTTT
TRBV7-7,.,TRBJ2-2,15,TRBD1,CASSLTGEDTGELFF,TGTGCCAGCAGCTTAACAGGGGAAGACACCGGGGAGCTGTTTTTT
TRBV7-9,.,TRBJ2-2,16,TRBD2,CASSSSSGRAAGELFF,TGTGCCAGCAGCTCTTCTAGCGGGAGGGCCGCCGGGGAGCTGTTTTTT
TRBV19,.,TRBJ1-1,15,TRBD1,CASTLQGLTDTEAFF,TGTGCCAGTACCTTACAGGGGTTAACGGACACTGAAGCTTTCTTT
TRBV27,.,TRBJ2-2,14,.,CASSLARSSGELFF,TGTGCCAGCAGTTTAGCCCGCAGTTCCGGGGAGCTGTTTTTT
TRBV19,.,TRBJ1-2,14,TRBD1,CASSPGQGVYGYTF,TGTGCCAGTAGTCCCGGCCAGGGGGTTTATGGCTACACCTTC
TRBV27,.,TRBJ1-2,14,TRBD1,CASSLERTGVGYTF,TGTGCCAGCAGCCTAGAAAGGACAGGGGTCGGCTACACCTTC
TRBV25-1,.,TRBJ2-7,12,.,CASRGDIREQYF,TGTGCCAGCAGGGGGGACATTCGCGAGCAGTACTTC
TRBV7-2,few,TRBJ2-7,13,.,CASSHQSGDEQYF,TGTGCCAGCAGCCATCAGTCGGGGGACGAGCAGTACTTC
TRBV28,.,TRBJ2-2,15,.,CAITWRGWGTGELFF,TGTGCCATCACCTGGAGAGGGTGGGGCACCGGGGAGCTGTTTTTT
TRBV5-4,once,TRBJ2-7,14,TRBD1,CASRRSRTGNEQYF,TGTGCCAGTCGTAGGTCCAGGACAGGGAACGAGCAGTACTTC